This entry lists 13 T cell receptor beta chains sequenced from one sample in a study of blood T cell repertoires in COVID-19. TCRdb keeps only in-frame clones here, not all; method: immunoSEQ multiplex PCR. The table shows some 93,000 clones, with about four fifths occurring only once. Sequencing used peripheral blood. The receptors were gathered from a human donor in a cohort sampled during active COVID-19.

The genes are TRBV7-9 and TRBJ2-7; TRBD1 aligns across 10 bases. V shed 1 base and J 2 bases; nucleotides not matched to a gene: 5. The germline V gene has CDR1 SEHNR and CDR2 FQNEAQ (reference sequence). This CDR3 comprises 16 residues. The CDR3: CASSLGGTGEPYEQYF. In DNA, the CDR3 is TGTGCCAGCAGCTTAGGGGGGACAGGGGAACCCTACGAGCAGTACTTC.

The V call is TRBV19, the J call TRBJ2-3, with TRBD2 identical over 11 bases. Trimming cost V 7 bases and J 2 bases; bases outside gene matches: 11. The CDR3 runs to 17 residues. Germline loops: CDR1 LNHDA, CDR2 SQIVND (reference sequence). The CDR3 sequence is CASTQRLAGGITDTQYF. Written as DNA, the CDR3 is TGTGCCAGTACCCAAAGGCTAGCGGGAGGCATCACAGATACGCAGTATTTT.

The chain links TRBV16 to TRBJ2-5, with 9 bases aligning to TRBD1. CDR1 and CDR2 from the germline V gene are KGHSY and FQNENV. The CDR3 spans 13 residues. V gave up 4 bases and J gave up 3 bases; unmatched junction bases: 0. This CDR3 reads CASSRDREETQYF. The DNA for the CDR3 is TGTGCCAGCAGCCGGGACAGGGAAGAGACCCAGTACTTC.

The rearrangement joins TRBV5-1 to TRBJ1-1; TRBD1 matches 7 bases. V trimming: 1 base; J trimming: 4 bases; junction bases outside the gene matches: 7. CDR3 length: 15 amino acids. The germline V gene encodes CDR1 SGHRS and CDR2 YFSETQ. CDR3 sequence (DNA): TGCGCCAGCAGCTTGTTTAGGGACAGTTCCACTGAAGCTTTCTTT. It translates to CASSLFRDSSTEAFF. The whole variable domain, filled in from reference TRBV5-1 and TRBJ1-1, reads KAGVTQTPRYLIKTRGQQVTLSCSPISGHRSVSWYQQTPGQGLQFLFEYFSETQRNKGNFPGRFSGRQFSNSRSEMNVSTLELGDSALYLCASSLFRDSSTEAFFGQGTRLTVV.

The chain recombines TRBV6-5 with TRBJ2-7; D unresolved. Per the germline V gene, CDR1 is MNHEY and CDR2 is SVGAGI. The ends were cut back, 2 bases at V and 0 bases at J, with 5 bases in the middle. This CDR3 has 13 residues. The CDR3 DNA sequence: TGTGCCAGCAGTTACCGGGTCTCCTACGAGCAGTACTTC. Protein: CASSYRVSYEQYF.

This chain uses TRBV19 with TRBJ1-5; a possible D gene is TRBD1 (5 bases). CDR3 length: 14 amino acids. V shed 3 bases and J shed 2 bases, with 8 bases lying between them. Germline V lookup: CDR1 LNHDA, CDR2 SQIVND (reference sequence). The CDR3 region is CASSIQGGNQPQHF. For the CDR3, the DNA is TGTGCCAGTAGTATTCAGGGTGGCAATCAGCCCCAGCATTTT.

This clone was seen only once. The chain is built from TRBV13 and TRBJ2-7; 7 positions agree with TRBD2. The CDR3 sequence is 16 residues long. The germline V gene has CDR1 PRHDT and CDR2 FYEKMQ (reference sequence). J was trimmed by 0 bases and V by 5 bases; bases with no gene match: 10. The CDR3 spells CASSPPLAESSYEQYF. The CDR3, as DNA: TGTGCCAGCAGCCCGCCGCTAGCGGAAAGCTCCTACGAGCAGTACTTC.

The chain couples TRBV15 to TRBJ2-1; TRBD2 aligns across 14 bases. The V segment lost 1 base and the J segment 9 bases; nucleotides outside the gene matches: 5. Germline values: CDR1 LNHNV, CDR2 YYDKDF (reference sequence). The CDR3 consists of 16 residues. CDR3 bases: TGTGCCACCAGCAGAGGTGGGACTAGCGGGAGAGTTGAGCAGTTCTTC. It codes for CATSRGGTSGRVEQFF.

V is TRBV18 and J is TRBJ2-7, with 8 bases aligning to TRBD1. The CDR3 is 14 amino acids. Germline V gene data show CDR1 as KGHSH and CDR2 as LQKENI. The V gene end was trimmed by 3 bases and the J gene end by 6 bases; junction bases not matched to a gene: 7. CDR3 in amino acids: CASSPGQGTGEQYF. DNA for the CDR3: TGTGCCAGCTCACCCGGACAGGGTACGGGCGAGCAGTACTTC.

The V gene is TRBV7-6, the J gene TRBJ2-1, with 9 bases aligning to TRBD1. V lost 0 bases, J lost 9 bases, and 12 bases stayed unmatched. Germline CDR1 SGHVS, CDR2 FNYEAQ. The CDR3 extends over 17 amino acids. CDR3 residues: CASSLANPGQGVGEQFF. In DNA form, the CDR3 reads TGTGCCAGCAGCTTAGCGAATCCGGGACAGGGTGTGGGTGAGCAGTTCTTC.

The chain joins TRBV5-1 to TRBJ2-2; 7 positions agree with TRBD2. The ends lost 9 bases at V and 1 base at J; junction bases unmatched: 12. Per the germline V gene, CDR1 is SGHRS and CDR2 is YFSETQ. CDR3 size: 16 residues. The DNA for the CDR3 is TGCGCCACCTCAAACTGGGGAGGGGAGAACACCGGGGAGCTGTTTTTT. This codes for CATSNWGGENTGELFF.

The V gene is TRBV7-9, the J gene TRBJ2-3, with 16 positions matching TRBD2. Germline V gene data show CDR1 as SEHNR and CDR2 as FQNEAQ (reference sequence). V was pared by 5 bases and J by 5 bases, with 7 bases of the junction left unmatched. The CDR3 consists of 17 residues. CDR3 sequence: CASSLTGLAGGGDTQYF. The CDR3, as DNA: TGTGCCAGCAGCCTGACGGGACTAGCGGGAGGGGGAGATACGCAGTATTTT.

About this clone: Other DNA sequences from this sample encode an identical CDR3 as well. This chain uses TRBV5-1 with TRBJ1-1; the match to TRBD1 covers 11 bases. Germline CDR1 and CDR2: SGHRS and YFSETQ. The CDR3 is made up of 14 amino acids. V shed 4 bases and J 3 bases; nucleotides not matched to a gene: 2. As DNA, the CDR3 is TGCGCCAGCAGCCGGGGACAGGGGGACACTGAAGCTTTCTTT. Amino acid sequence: CASSRGQGDTEAFF.